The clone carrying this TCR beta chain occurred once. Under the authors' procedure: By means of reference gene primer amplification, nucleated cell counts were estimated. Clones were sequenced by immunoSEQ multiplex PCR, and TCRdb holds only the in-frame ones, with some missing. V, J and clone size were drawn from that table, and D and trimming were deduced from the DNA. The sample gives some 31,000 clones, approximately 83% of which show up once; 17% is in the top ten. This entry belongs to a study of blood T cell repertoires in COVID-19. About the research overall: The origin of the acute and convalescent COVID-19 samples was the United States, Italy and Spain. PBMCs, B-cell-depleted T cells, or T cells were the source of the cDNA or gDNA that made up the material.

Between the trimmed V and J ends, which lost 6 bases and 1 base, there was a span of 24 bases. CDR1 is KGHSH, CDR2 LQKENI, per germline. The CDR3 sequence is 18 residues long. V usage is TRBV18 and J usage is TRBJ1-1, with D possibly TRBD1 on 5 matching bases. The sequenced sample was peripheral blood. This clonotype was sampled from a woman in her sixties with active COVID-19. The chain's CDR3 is CASSPRGGGRGPNTEAFF. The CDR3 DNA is TGTGCCAGCTCTCCCCGGGGCGGGGGAAGAGGGCCGAACACTGAAGCTTTCTTT.